The T cell receptor (beta chain) under discussion was sequenced for a study of breast tumors, draining lymph nodes, adjacent tissues. Between the trimmed V and J ends, which lost 3 bases and 5 bases, there was a span of 25 bases. The CDR3 contains 17 residues. Germline values: CDR1 GTSNPN, CDR2 SVGIG (reference sequence). Breast cancer patients provided tissue from their axillary draining lymph nodes. MiXCR, run by TCRdb on the multiplex PCR reads, gives a single entry per CDR3 protein. Of around 230,000 distinct CDR3 sequences in the sample, approximately 31% are singletons; the top ten hold just over 1.4%. Study-wide results and caveats: That most tumor T cells come from lymph nodes remained unproven. Compared with lymph nodes, tumors were less diverse; compared with nontumor tissue, more. Luminal-like breast cancer showed significantly higher tumor–nontumor repertoire similarity than basal-like. Findings are consistent with lymph node origin and intratumoral expansion of most tumor T cells.

As to this clonotype: Its antigen is currently unknown.

The sample was axillary lymph node tissue. The TCR originated in a female donor with breast cancer. Some clones in this sample may be carry-over from other donors' samples. The chain uses TRBV30 and TRBJ1-1; D may be TRBD1 (6 bases). CDR3 bases: TGTGCCTGGAGGACATCAGGGACTAGCGGAGGGGGAACTGAAGCTTTCTTT. Translating it yields CAWRTSGTSGGGTEAFF.